Each of the 29 T cell receptor beta chains below was sequenced from the same sample in a study of T cells in Graves' hyperthyroidism and ophthalmopathy. Amplified regions were TCR beta CDR3 sequences from RNA transcripts. HTBI primers drove first-round RT-PCR of the TCR CDR3. Each CDR3 protein gets one entry after TCRdb re-called the multiplex PCR reads with MiXCR. Found here are some 620,000 distinct CDR3 sequences, 15% to 20% of them singletons; the top ten hold less than 4.5%. Sequencing was performed on blood. These receptors all come from a woman aged 25 to 39 with Graves' hyperthyroidism.

The V and J genes are TRBV7-9 and TRBJ2-2; TRBD1 matches 8 bases. The end of the DNA aligns better with TRBJ1-1, so the J call may be wrong. This CDR3 region has 15 residues. CDR1 is SEHNR, CDR2 FQNEAQ, per germline (reference sequence). This CDR3 is CASSYGQGRGVGAFF. The CDR3 DNA sequence: TGTGCCAGCAGCTACGGACAGGGAAGAGGGGTAGGAGCTTTCTTT.

The table lists this clonotype with a few counts. This chain links TRBV10-3 with TRBJ1-1; D uncertain. The CDR3 length is 14 residues. Trimming stripped 3 bases from V and 3 bases from J, with 11 bases between. CDR1 is ENHRY, CDR2 SYGVKD, per germline. The CDR3 sequence: CAISEGSSYTEAFF. The CDR3 nucleotides read TGTGCCATCAGTGAAGGCAGTTCTTACACTGAAGCTTTCTTT.

There are many counts of this clonotype. The rearrangement links TRBV24-1 to TRBJ1-1; no reliable D call. V gave up 5 bases and J gave up 12 bases, with 27 bases separating them. Germline values: CDR1 KGHDR, CDR2 SFDVKD. The CDR3 runs to 16 residues. CDR3 coding DNA: TGTGCCACCAGTGGCACTAACATGCGGACTGATTATGGAACTTTCTTT. Residues: CATSGTNMRTDYGTFF.

This clonotype was observed many times. The V call is TRBV6-4, the J call TRBJ2-5; no clear D gene. The CDR3 consists of 15 residues. Trimming removed 1 base at V and 5 bases at J, with 14 bases between. The germline CDR1 and CDR2 sequences are MRHNA and SNTAGT. CDR3: CASSDLRLPWETQYF. The DNA of the CDR3 is TGTGCCAGCAGTGACTTAAGGCTCCCGTGGGAGACCCAGTACTTC.

This clonotype has a count of ten or more. The chain is built from TRBV3-1 and TRBJ2-5; D uncertain. The germline V and J ends were trimmed by 4 bases and 5 bases, with 17 bases remaining between them. The CDR3 is 15 residues long. Per germline, CDR1 LGHDT and CDR2 YNNKEL (reference sequence). The CDR3: CASSRDPQGWETQYF. Written as DNA, the CDR3 is TGTGCCAGCAGCCGAGACCCCCAAGGCTGGGAGACCCAGTACTTC.

This clonotype was observed at least ten times. The chain joins TRBV6-2 or TRBV6-3 to TRBJ1-1; D is possibly TRBD1 (6 bases). Per germline, CDR1 MNHEY and CDR2 SVGEGT. The CDR3 contains 15 residues. The ends were cut back, 7 bases at V and 11 bases at J, with 26 bases in the middle. Here the CDR3 reads CASKKDRSAVRGAFF. CDR3 sequence (DNA): TGTGCCAGCAAAAAAGACAGGAGCGCCGTCCGGGGTGCTTTCTTT.

This clonotype showed up many times. V is TRBV28 and J is TRBJ2-7; weak D call: TRBD1 (6 bases). The germline V and J ends were trimmed by 6 bases and 6 bases, with 12 bases remaining between them. There are 12 residues in the CDR3. Germline V gene sequence: CDR1 MDHEN, CDR2 SYDVKM. The CDR3 reads CASSQRGSEQYF. CDR3 nucleotides: TGTGCCAGCAGCCAAAGGGGGAGCGAGCAGTACTTC.

This clonotype was seen a handful of times. The chain employs TRBV28 and TRBJ2-7, with D perhaps TRBD1 or TRBD2 (5 bases each). V lost 6 bases and J 6 bases, leaving 18 bases between the germline ends. Looked up from germline, CDR1 is MDHEN and CDR2 is SYDVKM. The CDR3 runs 14 residues. CDR3 nucleotides: TGTGCCAGCAGCATGCGTGGGACCAATCTCGAGCAGTACTTC. Translation: CASSMRGTNLEQYF.

V gene TRBV29-1 combines with J gene TRBJ2-3, with a weak D call TRBD2 (5 bases). The CDR3 sequence is 14 residues long. V shed 2 bases and J shed 6 bases, with 15 bases lying between them. Germline V gene lookup returns CDR1 SQVTM and CDR2 ANQGSEA. CDR3 sequence: CSVEPGGTGDTQYF. The CDR3 DNA is TGCAGCGTTGAACCGGGCGGTACGGGGGATACGCAGTATTTT.

This clonotype was observed at least ten times. The rearrangement joins TRBV27 to TRBJ2-3; D is unclear. The CDR3 length is 14 residues. The germline V gene encodes CDR1 MNHEY and CDR2 SMNVEV (reference sequence). Deletions cut 0 bases from V and 4 bases from J, with 8 bases between. The CDR3 DNA sequence: TGTGCCAGCAGTTTATCGGTGTGGGCAGATACGCAGTATTTT. It encodes CASSLSVWADTQYF.

This clonotype was seen a handful of times. J is TRBJ1-1 and V is TRBV28; possible D gene TRBD1, 6 bases. The CDR3 contains 15 residues. CDR1 is MDHEN, CDR2 SYDVKM, per germline. V was clipped by 6 bases and J by 0 bases, with 14 bases between them. The CDR3 nucleotides are TGTGCCAGCAGGTTTCGGGGGGGCATGAACACTGAAGCTTTCTTT. As protein: CASRFRGGMNTEAFF. The variable domain in full, completed from reference TRBV28 and TRBJ1-1, reads DVKVTQSSRYLVKRTGEKVFLECVQDMDHENMFWYRQDPGLGLRLIYFSYDVKMKEKGDIPEGYSVSREKKERFSLILESASTNQTSMYLCASRFRGGMNTEAFFGQGTRLTVV.

This clonotype has a count of ten or more. V and J are TRBV28 and TRBJ1-1, with unresolved D. Germline V gene data show CDR1 as MDHEN and CDR2 as SYDVKM. The V gene lost 7 bases and the J gene lost 0 bases, with 15 bases spanning the gap. This CDR3 region has 15 residues. Here the CDR3 reads CASKIHPRMNTEAFF. CDR3 nucleotide sequence: TGTGCCAGCAAAATCCACCCCCGAATGAACACTGAAGCTTTCTTT.

Only a few counts were recorded for this clonotype. The chain carries TRBV15 and TRBJ2-6; D not resolved. Trimming pared 1 base from V and 0 bases from J, leaving 7 bases between. This CDR3 region has 16 residues. CDR1 and CDR2 from the germline V gene are LNHNV and YYDKDF (reference sequence). The CDR3 spells CATSRVAISGANVLTF. In DNA form, the CDR3 reads TGTGCCACCAGCAGAGTCGCGATCTCTGGGGCCAACGTCCTGACTTTC. The complete variable domain, with remaining parts taken from reference TRBV15 and TRBJ2-6, reads DAMVIQNPRYQVTQFGKPVTLSCSQTLNHNVMYWYQQKSSQAPKLLFHYYDKDFNNEADTPDNFQSRRPNTSFCFLDIRSPGLGDTAMYLCATSRVAISGANVLTFGAGSRLTVL.

This clonotype was recorded at least ten times. This chain links TRBV28 with TRBJ2-7, with D possibly being TRBD2 (7 bases). The CDR3 contains 14 residues. CDR1 and CDR2 from the germline V gene are MDHEN and SYDVKM. V was clipped by 3 bases and J by 4 bases, with 13 bases between them. This CDR3 reads CASSLGGRGYEQYF. In nucleotides, the CDR3 is TGTGCCAGCAGTTTGGGGGGGCGCGGTTACGAGCAGTACTTC.

The rearrangement joins TRBV7-3 to TRBJ2-3, with D possibly matching TRBD2 (7 bases). The CDR3 covers 14 residues. Looked up from germline, CDR1 is SGHTA and CDR2 is FQGTGA. V lost 5 bases and J 9 bases, leaving 18 bases between the germline ends. In DNA, the CDR3 is TGTGCCAGCAGCGCCCTAGGGGGGGTGCAGACGCAGTATTTT. The encoded protein is CASSALGGVQTQYF.

Ten or more counts support this clonotype. CDR3 protein: CASTARGGGYTF. The CDR3 DNA follows: TGTGCCAGCACGGCGAGGGGAGGAGGCTACACCTTC. The V and J genes are TRBV28 and TRBJ1-2; D might be TRBD1 (5 bases). This CDR3 has 12 amino acids. V was clipped by 7 bases and J by 8 bases, with 14 bases between them. CDR1 is MDHEN, CDR2 SYDVKM, per germline.

This clonotype was detected ten times or more. CDR3 region: CASSYSNTEAFF. For the CDR3, the DNA is TGTGCCAGCAGTTACTCGAACACTGAAGCTTTCTTT. The genes are TRBV6-5 and TRBJ1-1; no definite D call. The germline V and J ends were trimmed by 0 bases and 1 base, with 0 bases remaining between them. Germline CDR1 is MNHEY and CDR2 is SVGAGI. The CDR3 is made up of 12 amino acids.

V gene TRBV30 combines with J gene TRBJ1-3; TRBD1 aligns across 8 bases. V dropped 0 bases and J dropped 0; count of bases not matched to a gene: 10. This CDR3 spans 18 amino acids. The V gene's germline CDR1 is GTSNPN and CDR2 SVGIG (reference sequence). CDR3 amino acids: CAWSVLRTGPVSGNTIYF. CDR3 DNA sequence: TGTGCCTGGAGTGTACTAAGGACAGGGCCGGTCTCTGGAAACACCATATATTTT.

This clonotype has a count of ten or more. The rearrangement links TRBV6-1 to TRBJ2-1, with D tentatively TRBD1 (7 bases). The CDR3 consists of 15 residues. Germline V gene sequence: CDR1 MNHNS, CDR2 SASEGT. Trimming removed 4 bases at V and 4 bases at J, with 14 bases between. Here the CDR3 reads CASSGSQGGYNEQFF. The CDR3 DNA is TGTGCCAGCAGTGGAAGCCAGGGGGGTTACAATGAGCAGTTCTTC.

Many counts were recorded for this clonotype. This sequence joins TRBV12-3 or TRBV12-4 and TRBJ2-4, with 8 bases lining up with TRBD1. Trimming removed 6 bases from V and 1 base from J; junction bases left unmatched: 11. The CDR3 loop spans 17 amino acids. CDR3 in DNA: TGTGCCAGCAGACTTGGACAGGGAGCTTTTGCCAAAAACATTCAGTACTTC. It is translated as CASRLGQGAFAKNIQYF.

The chain has TRBV19 and TRBJ2-7; D is perhaps TRBD2 (6 bases). The V end lost 5 bases, the J end lost 3 bases, and 14 bases lay between the germline ends. Germline CDR1 and CDR2: LNHDA and SQIVND (reference sequence). The CDR3 spans 14 residues. In DNA form, the CDR3 reads TGTGCCAGTAGTGGGGTAGCTAGCGTCTACGAGCAGTACTTC. It translates to CASSGVASVYEQYF.

This chain connects TRBV11-1 to TRBJ2-3; TRBD2 agrees at 10 bases. V lost 1 base to trimming and J lost 4 bases; unmatched junction nucleotides: 5. Germline V gene sequence: CDR1 SGHAT, CDR2 FQDESV (reference sequence). CDR3 length: 16 residues. The CDR3 reads CASSLGGLADSDTQYF. In DNA, the CDR3 is TGTGCCAGCAGCTTAGGAGGACTAGCGGATTCAGATACGCAGTATTTT. The full variable domain, in which reference TRBV11-1 and TRBJ2-3 provide the parts outside the CDR3, is EAEVAQSPRYKITEKSQAVAFWCDPISGHATLYWYRQILGQGPELLVQFQDESVVDDSQLPKDRFSAERLKGVDSTLKIQPAELGDSAMYLCASSLGGLADSDTQYFGPGTRLTVL.

Comments on this clonotype: The junction does not match germline at one end; this may be a read error. The chain carries TRBV19 and TRBJ1-1; maybe TRBD1 (5 bases). This CDR3 is built from 19 residues. Looked up from germline, CDR1 is LNHDA and CDR2 is SQIVND (reference sequence). This CDR3 reads CASSIDPRVLGGMNAEAFF. The CDR3 DNA sequence: TGTGCCAGTAGTATAGACCCTCGAGTTTTGGGGGGAATGAACGCTGAAGCTTTCTTT.

This rearrangement joins TRBV20-1 to TRBJ2-7; 8 nucleotides align to TRBD1. The J segment lost 3 bases and the V segment lost 8 bases, leaving 9 bases of the junction unmatched. The CDR3 runs 13 residues. Germline V gene data show CDR1 as DFQATT and CDR2 as SNEGSKA (reference sequence). CDR3: CSSYGTGLYEQYF. The CDR3 nucleotides read TGCAGTAGTTATGGGACAGGTCTCTACGAGCAGTACTTC.

The chain employs TRBV3-1 and TRBJ2-1, with D perhaps TRBD1 (5 bases). Germline V CDR1 and CDR2: LGHDT, YNNKEL (reference sequence). The CDR3 has 15 residues. V gave up 0 bases and J gave up 11 bases, with 17 bases separating them. CDR3 residues: CASSQDSLGRPQQFF. As DNA, the CDR3 is TGTGCCAGCAGCCAAGATTCGTTGGGGCGACCACAGCAGTTCTTC.

This clonotype was observed a few times. This sequence joins TRBV4-1 and TRBJ2-5; D is unclear. CDR1 and CDR2 from the germline V gene are MGHRA and YSYEKL. The CDR3 consists of 14 residues. V was trimmed by 4 bases and J by 4 bases, leaving 13 bases between them. The CDR3 reads CASSLRPLPETQYF. Here the CDR3 DNA reads TGCGCCAGCAGCCTACGGCCCCTTCCAGAGACCCAGTACTTC.

V gene TRBV29-1 combines with J gene TRBJ1-2; 11 bases match TRBD1. The CDR3 has 13 amino acids. In germline, CDR1 is SQVTM, CDR2 ANQGSEA. With 6 bases clipped from V and 8 bases from J, the junction kept 8 bases outside the gene matches. CDR3 sequence (DNA): TGCAGCGTGTGGACAGGGGGCTCGTCCGGCTACACCTTC. As protein: CSVWTGGSSGYTF.

This clonotype was seen ten or more times. The chain couples TRBV28 to TRBJ1-4; TRBD1 aligns across 10 bases. The germline V gene encodes CDR1 MDHEN and CDR2 SYDVKM. V trimming: 6 bases; J trimming: 6 bases; junction bases outside the gene matches: 4. The CDR3 extends over 14 amino acids. The CDR3 loop reads CASRRDRGDEKLFF. Written as DNA, the CDR3 is TGTGCCAGCAGAAGGGACAGGGGTGATGAAAAACTGTTTTTT.

On this clonotype: Being one base from a much bigger clone, this may be a read error. This chain connects TRBV27 to TRBJ1-6; no reliable D call. Germline CDR1 reads MNHEY; CDR2 reads SMNVEV (reference sequence). The CDR3 sequence is 14 residues long. The CDR3 DNA reads as TGTGCCGGCAGTTTTCGGCAGGCTAATTCACCCCTCCACTTT. This encodes CAGSFRQANSPLHF.